This TCR beta chain was captured in a study of metastatic and nonmetastatic thyroid tumors. This clone was found many times. Relative to the germline gene, one junction end is altered; a read error may explain this. Every patient was untreated before thyroid surgery. TCRdb reanalyzed the PCR reads via MiXCR. This sample has tens of thousands of clones, with approximately 26% found just once. The CDR3 spans 18 residues. Germline lookup yields CDR1 SGHAT and CDR2 FQNNGV. V usage is TRBV11-2 and J usage is TRBJ2-3; the match to TRBD2 covers 13 bases. Sequences were obtained from blood. This TCR was recovered from a male donor with papillary thyroid cancer or a benign thyroid nodule (not recorded which). Some clones in this sample may be carry-over from other donors' samples. CDR3 protein: CASSYTSGRAPGTGTQYF. The CDR3 DNA follows: TGTGCCAGCAGCTATACTAGCGGGAGGGCCCCGGGCACAGGTACGCAGTATTTT.